This is a list of T cell receptor beta chains from one sample in a study of cytomegalovirus exposure and HLA in healthy donors. This table comes from immunoSEQ multiplex PCR, and its TCRdb copy is limited to in-frame clones, with some not included. The data hold 150,000 to 200,000 clones, with just over 75% observed a single time. The sample comprised PBMCs. The receptors were sampled from a woman between 40 and 55 years old in good health and CMV-seronegative. Each CDR3 is given with its conserved first and last residue. Each record gives: D gene, clone size, J gene, V gene, CDR3 protein, CDR3 DNA. D genes are given only for firm matches. The size of a clone is reported for some rows only, either as once, few or many, or as a class for expanded clones.

D: TRBD1; size: once; J: TRBJ2-7; V: TRBV6-5; CDR3: CASSYRDRGDYEQYF; DNA: TGTGCCAGCAGTTACCGGGACAGGGGGGACTACGAGCAGTACTTC
D: -; size: -; J: TRBJ1-1; V: TRBV6-5; CDR3: CASSYSIRSVTEAFF; DNA: TGTGCCAGCAGTTACTCGATCAGGTCAGTCACTGAAGCTTTCTTT
D: -; size: -; J: TRBJ2-1; V: TRBV4-1; CDR3: CASSQDHGEFYNEQFF; DNA: TGCGCCAGCAGCCAAGACCATGGGGAGTTCTACAATGAGCAGTTCTTC
D: TRBD2; size: few; J: TRBJ2-5; V: TRBV5-1; CDR3: CASSGTTLETQYF; DNA: TGCGCCAGCAGCGGGACTACCTTAGAGACCCAGTACTTC
D: -; size: -; J: TRBJ2-3; V: TRBV5-4; CDR3: CASSLVTTTDTQYF; DNA: TGTGCCAGCAGCTTGGTGACTACAACAGATACGCAGTATTTT
D: -; size: -; J: TRBJ2-3; V: TRBV5-1; CDR3: CASSLASGGSADTQYF; DNA: TGCGCCAGCAGCTTGGCGTCCGGAGGTAGTGCAGATACGCAGTATTTT
D: -; size: -; J: TRBJ1-3; V: TRBV6-1; CDR3: CASSESGDSGNTIYF; DNA: TGTGCCAGCAGTGAGTCAGGTGACTCTGGAAACACCATATATTTT
D: TRBD1; size: -; J: TRBJ2-7; V: TRBV2; CDR3: CASPGQGAGEQYF; DNA: TGTGCCAGTCCAGGACAGGGGGCGGGCGAGCAGTACTTC
D: TRBD2; size: -; J: TRBJ2-1; V: TRBV5-6; CDR3: CASSFGLAGNEQFF; DNA: TGTGCCAGCAGCTTCGGACTAGCAGGGAATGAGCAGTTCTTC
D: TRBD2; size: once; J: TRBJ2-3; V: TRBV5-1; CDR3: CASSLQAGEGPTQYF; DNA: TGCGCCAGCAGCTTGCAGGCGGGAGAGGGCCCTACGCAGTATTTT
D: TRBD1; size: -; J: TRBJ2-3; V: TRBV5-1; CDR3: CASSSTGGVGTDTQYF; DNA: TGCGCCAGCAGCTCAACAGGGGGCGTCGGCACAGATACGCAGTATTTT
D: TRBD2; size: -; J: TRBJ2-3; V: TRBV9; CDR3: CASSVGGAGIDTQYF; DNA: TGTGCCAGCAGCGTAGGGGGAGCGGGAATAGATACGCAGTATTTT
D: -; size: -; J: TRBJ1-5; V: TRBV7-8; CDR3: CASSLEGVQPQHF; DNA: TGTGCCAGCAGCTTAGAAGGAGTCCAGCCCCAGCATTTT
D: TRBD1; size: once; J: TRBJ2-5; V: TRBV5-1; CDR3: CASSLGQGQETQYF; DNA: TGCGCCAGCAGCTTGGGACAGGGTCAAGAGACCCAGTACTTC
D: TRBD1; size: -; J: TRBJ2-7; V: TRBV5-4; CDR3: CASSFDRVALTDEQYF; DNA: TGTGCCAGCAGCTTTGACAGGGTGGCGTTAACGGACGAGCAGTACTTC
D: TRBD1; size: once; J: TRBJ2-7; V: TRBV7-9; CDR3: CASSPGDRGSFDEQYF; DNA: TGTGCCAGCAGCCCGGGGGACAGGGGGAGTTTCGATGAGCAGTACTTC
D: TRBD2; size: few; J: TRBJ2-7; V: TRBV6-1; CDR3: CATTLASGPSYEQYF; DNA: TGTGCCACCACCCTGGCTAGCGGGCCATCCTACGAGCAGTACTTC
D: -; size: -; J: TRBJ2-3; V: TRBV19; CDR3: CASSIGQRNTDTQYF; DNA: TGTGCCAGTAGTATAGGGCAGCGTAACACAGATACGCAGTATTTT
D: -; size: -; J: TRBJ2-1; V: TRBV7-9; CDR3: CASSLIWGREQFF; DNA: TGTGCCAGCAGCTTAATTTGGGGCAGGGAGCAGTTCTTC
D: TRBD2; size: few; J: TRBJ2-7; V: TRBV9; CDR3: CASSGGLAGAEQYF; DNA: TGTGCCAGCAGCGGGGGACTAGCGGGAGCCGAGCAGTACTTC
D: -; size: -; J: TRBJ2-5; V: TRBV5-1; CDR3: CASSLVEGQETQYF; DNA: TGCGCCAGCAGCTTGGTAGAGGGCCAAGAGACCCAGTACTTC
D: -; size: few; J: TRBJ2-2; V: TRBV11-3; CDR3: CASSLDLPTGELFF; DNA: TGTGCCAGCAGCTTAGATCTACCCACCGGGGAGCTGTTTTTT
D: TRBD2; size: few; J: TRBJ2-2; V: TRBV6-1; CDR3: CATPRGDRGGELFF; DNA: TGTGCCACCCCTCGGGGGGACCGGGGCGGGGAGCTGTTTTTT
D: -; size: -; J: TRBJ1-5; V: TRBV19; CDR3: CASTPPDRPNQPQHF; DNA: TGTGCCAGTACCCCCCCCGACAGGCCCAATCAGCCCCAGCATTTT
D: -; size: once; J: TRBJ2-2; V: TRBV30; CDR3: CAWNPGWGDGDTGELFF; DNA: TGTGCCTGGAATCCCGGCTGGGGGGACGGGGACACCGGGGAGCTGTTTTTT
D: TRBD1; size: -; J: TRBJ2-2; V: TRBV29-1; CDR3: CSAADRVGAGELFF; DNA: TGCAGCGCCGCGGACAGGGTAGGGGCCGGGGAGCTGTTTTTT
D: TRBD2; size: once; J: TRBJ2-5; V: TRBV29-1; CDR3: CSVQGLAGETQYF; DNA: TGCAGCGTCCAAGGACTAGCGGGAGAGACCCAGTACTTC
D: TRBD1; size: -; J: TRBJ2-7; V: TRBV10-3; CDR3: CAISGGTGESEQYF; DNA: TGTGCCATCAGTGGAGGGACAGGTGAATCCGAGCAGTACTTC
D: -; size: -; J: TRBJ1-5; V: TRBV5-6; CDR3: CASSSGDLGNQPQHF; DNA: TGTGCCAGCAGCTCGGGGGATCTAGGCAATCAGCCCCAGCATTTT
D: TRBD2; size: -; J: TRBJ2-7; V: TRBV4-2; CDR3: CASSPTSALPYEQYF; DNA: TGTGCCAGCAGTCCGACTAGCGCGTTACCCTACGAGCAGTACTTC
D: -; size: -; J: TRBJ1-1; V: TRBV7-8; CDR3: CASRHTGNTEAFF; DNA: TGTGCCAGCAGGCATACAGGGAACACTGAAGCTTTCTTT
D: TRBD1; size: -; J: TRBJ2-1; V: TRBV4-1; CDR3: CASSQEFGGQGRNEQFF; DNA: TGCGCCAGCAGCCAAGAATTCGGGGGACAGGGGAGGAATGAGCAGTTCTTC
D: -; size: -; J: TRBJ1-4; V: TRBV30; CDR3: CAWRGPEKLFF; DNA: TGTGCCTGGAGGGGGCCCGAAAAACTGTTTTTT
D: -; size: -; J: TRBJ1-2; V: TRBV6-1; CDR3: CASRTTVGYTF; DNA: TGTGCCAGCAGGACGACAGTTGGCTACACCTTC
D: TRBD1; size: -; J: TRBJ2-5; V: TRBV19; CDR3: CASSAQGAAETQYF; DNA: TGTGCCAGTAGTGCACAGGGGGCCGCAGAGACCCAGTACTTC
D: -; size: -; J: TRBJ2-5; V: TRBV13; CDR3: CASSRTGYQETQYF; DNA: TGTGCCAGCAGCCGCACAGGGTACCAAGAGACCCAGTACTTC
D: TRBD1; size: -; J: TRBJ1-2; V: TRBV13; CDR3: CASSSKDRAEGLYGYTF; DNA: TGTGCCAGCAGTTCTAAGGACAGGGCCGAGGGGTTATATGGCTACACCTTC
D: -; size: once; J: TRBJ2-3; V: TRBV4-2; CDR3: CASSQDPFEGGLAF; DNA: TGTGCCAGCAGCCAAGATCCCTTCGAGGGAGGCCTAGCTTTT
D: -; size: -; J: TRBJ2-7; V: TRBV6-1; CDR3: CATLDTLPYEQYF; DNA: TGTGCCACCTTGGACACTTTGCCCTACGAGCAGTACTTC
D: TRBD1; size: few; J: TRBJ1-1; V: TRBV6-1; CDR3: CASSPGGADTEAFF; DNA: TGTGCCAGCAGCCCAGGGGGCGCGGACACTGAAGCTTTCTTT
D: -; size: -; J: TRBJ2-7; V: TRBV7-6; CDR3: CASSLDRGSYEQYF; DNA: TGTGCCAGCAGCTTAGATCGGGGTTCCTACGAGCAGTACTTC
D: TRBD2; size: -; J: TRBJ2-7; V: TRBV6-5; CDR3: CASSYSGTSASYEQYF; DNA: TGTGCCAGCAGTTACTCCGGGACTAGCGCGTCCTACGAGCAGTACTTC
D: TRBD2; size: -; J: TRBJ2-5; V: TRBV6-6; CDR3: CATLGTSGTETQYF; DNA: TGTGCCACCCTCGGGACTAGCGGGACCGAGACCCAGTACTTC
D: TRBD2; size: -; J: TRBJ2-3; V: TRBV7-9; CDR3: CASSLGAGGADTQYF; DNA: TGTGCCAGCAGCTTAGGAGCGGGAGGGGCAGATACGCAGTATTTT
D: TRBD2; size: -; J: TRBJ2-1; V: TRBV4-2; CDR3: CASSQVLQLAVNNEQFF; DNA: TGTGCCAGCAGCCAAGTTCTTCAGCTAGCGGTGAACAATGAGCAGTTCTTC
D: -; size: few; J: TRBJ1-1; V: TRBV2; CDR3: CASLTGQQGTEAFF; DNA: TGTGCCAGTTTAACAGGGCAGCAGGGAACTGAAGCTTTCTTT
D: TRBD2; size: few; J: TRBJ2-1; V: TRBV7-3; CDR3: CASSFVRGYNEQFF; DNA: TGTGCCAGCAGCTTCGTGCGGGGGTACAATGAGCAGTTCTTC
D: -; size: -; J: TRBJ1-2; V: TRBV7-9; CDR3: CASSLGTPIVGYTF; DNA: TGTGCCAGCAGCTTAGGGACTCCCATCGTAGGCTACACCTTC
D: -; size: -; J: TRBJ2-7; V: TRBV6-1; CDR3: CASSEALPNPFTFREQYF; DNA: TGTGCCAGCAGTGAAGCGCTACCGAATCCCTTCACCTTCCGCGAGCAGTACTTC
D: TRBD1; size: -; J: TRBJ2-2; V: TRBV5-4; CDR3: CASSSSPGQGRPGELFF; DNA: TGTGCCAGCAGCTCCTCTCCGGGACAGGGGCGGCCCGGGGAGCTGTTTTTT
D: -; size: -; J: TRBJ2-2; V: TRBV5-6; CDR3: CASSLVSADTGELFF; DNA: TGTGCCAGCAGCTTGGTTTCCGCGGACACCGGGGAGCTGTTTTTT
D: TRBD2; size: -; J: TRBJ2-1; V: TRBV11-3; CDR3: CASSLGLAGSEQFF; DNA: TGTGCCAGCAGCTTAGGGCTAGCGGGCAGTGAGCAGTTCTTC
D: -; size: few; J: TRBJ1-1; V: TRBV27; CDR3: CASSSQGFLNTEAFF; DNA: TGTGCCAGCAGTTCCCAGGGGTTCCTGAACACTGAAGCTTTCTTT
D: TRBD1; size: few; J: TRBJ1-1; V: TRBV6-5; CDR3: CASSYGQGVNTEAFF; DNA: TGTGCCAGCAGTTACGGACAGGGGGTGAACACTGAAGCTTTCTTT
D: -; size: -; J: TRBJ2-7; V: TRBV19; CDR3: CASSTSGGYEQYF; DNA: TGTGCCAGTAGTACCTCCGGCGGCTACGAGCAGTACTTC
D: -; size: -; J: TRBJ2-2; V: TRBV7-3; CDR3: CASSLIGNRGGELFF; DNA: TGTGCCAGCAGCTTAATAGGGAACCGGGGAGGGGAGCTGTTTTTT
D: -; size: few; J: TRBJ2-3; V: TRBV5-1; CDR3: CASSLGRDTDTQYF; DNA: TGCGCCAGCAGCTTGGGTCGGGACACAGATACGCAGTATTTT
D: -; size: -; J: TRBJ1-2; V: TRBV18; CDR3: CASSPEGSAANYGYTF; DNA: TGTGCCAGCTCACCAGAAGGAAGCGCAGCTAACTATGGCTACACCTTC
D: TRBD2; size: -; J: TRBJ2-1; V: TRBV28; CDR3: CASSFASGTGNEQFF; DNA: TGTGCCAGCAGTTTCGCTAGCGGGACGGGCAATGAGCAGTTCTTC